What follows are 12 T cell receptor beta chains derived from one specimen sequenced in a study of T cells after yellow fever vaccination (dated by TCRdb to about 2019). In the paper's terms, the treatment or condition label means: live attenuated yellow fever vaccine strain. Library generation was performed with 5' RACE. The sample was run on an Illumina NovaSeq 6000. The public reads were quality trimmed at Q25 with fastp and then assembled into clones with MiXCR by TCRdb, keeping productive beta chains. When rows share a CDR3 protein, they turn into one entry using the most common DNA and genes. The sample table holds a few hundred thousand distinct CDR3 sequences, of which approximately 8% were seen once. The ten top clones hold about 3% of the sample. The specimen was CD4+ T cells sorted from PBMCs, collected 5 days after the yellow fever booster vaccination. These receptor sequences come from a man younger than 35 who received the YFV17D yellow fever vaccine.

CDR3 amino acids: CSATGLGGWVHQPQHF. CDR3 nucleotide sequence: TGCAGTGCGACGGGGCTTGGAGGGTGGGTTCATCAGCCCCAGCATTTT. This chain uses TRBV20-1 with TRBJ1-5, with a possible D match to TRBD1 (5 bases). CDR1 and CDR2 from the germline V gene are DFQATT and SNEGSKA (reference sequence). Trimming shortened V by 6 bases and J by 5 bases, and 23 bases separated the two germline ends. This CDR3 comprises 16 residues.

At least ten counts were recorded for this clonotype. The chain carries TRBV7-9 and TRBJ1-5; 7 positions agree with TRBD1. J gave up 3 bases and V 5 bases, and 4 bases lay outside the gene matches. From germline, CDR1 is SEHNR and CDR2 FQNEAQ (reference sequence). CDR3 length: 14 residues. The CDR3 loop reads CASSETGLNQPQHF. The CDR3, as DNA: TGTGCCAGCAGCGAGACAGGGCTCAATCAGCCCCAGCATTTT.

This clonotype was seen repeatedly, ten times or more. The V and J genes are TRBV5-1 and TRBJ1-2; D gene uncertain. V lost 4 bases and J 7 bases, leaving 11 bases between the germline ends. The germline CDR1 and CDR2 sequences are SGHRS and YFSETQ. The CDR3 has 12 amino acids. The CDR3 sequence is CASSPVGRGYTF. CDR3 DNA sequence: TGCGCCAGCAGCCCGGTGGGCCGTGGCTACACCTTC. The entire variable domain, with the rest obtained from reference TRBV5-1 and TRBJ1-2, is as follows: KAGVTQTPRYLIKTRGQQVTLSCSPISGHRSVSWYQQTPGQGLQFLFEYFSETQRNKGNFPGRFSGRQFSNSRSEMNVSTLELGDSALYLCASSPVGRGYTFGSGTRLTVV.

This clonotype was observed a few times. V gene TRBV15 combines with J gene TRBJ1-3; TRBD1 matches at 7 bases. CDR3 length: 16 amino acids. The germline gives CDR1 LNHNV, CDR2 YYDKDF (reference sequence). The V and J ends lost 1 base and 1 base, in that order; junction bases with no gene match: 4. The CDR3 here is CATSRGTGLSGNTIYF. CDR3 coding DNA: TGTGCCACCAGCAGAGGGACAGGCCTATCTGGAAACACCATATATTTT.

At least ten counts were recorded for this clonotype. The chain joins TRBV20-1 to TRBJ1-6, with D possibly TRBD1 on 6 matching bases. V gave up 0 bases and J gave up 7 bases, with 13 bases separating them. The germline gives CDR1 DFQATT, CDR2 SNEGSKA (reference sequence). The CDR3 runs 15 residues. The chain's CDR3 is CSAREPTGINSPLHF. CDR3 bases: TGCAGTGCTAGAGAGCCAACAGGGATCAATTCACCCCTCCACTTT.

In this sample, this clonotype turned up many times. The chain joins TRBV10-2 to TRBJ2-1, with TRBD1 matching 7 bases. The junction had 9 bases not matched to a gene; V was cut back by 8 bases and J by 8 bases. CDR1 is WSHSY, CDR2 SAAADI, per germline. This CDR3 spans 13 amino acids. The chain's CDR3 is CASADRDDDEQFF. The CDR3 DNA reads TGCGCCAGCGCCGACAGGGACGATGATGAGCAGTTCTTC.

This clonotype was found a few times. This chain uses TRBV7-9 with TRBJ1-6; TRBD1 is a possible D gene (5 bases). CDR3 length: 13 amino acids. V was trimmed by 10 bases and J by 6 bases, leaving 13 bases between them. CDR1 is SEHNR and CDR2 is FQNEAQ in the germline V gene (reference sequence). The CDR3 sequence: CATVGGGNSPLHF. The CDR3 region has the DNA TGTGCCACGGTCGGGGGTGGTAATTCACCCCTCCACTTT. The entire variable domain, with the rest obtained from reference TRBV7-9 and TRBJ1-6, is as follows: DTGVSQNPRHKITKRGQNVTFRCDPISEHNRLYWYRQTLGQGPEFLTYFQNEAQLEKSRLLSDRFSAERPKGSFSTLEIQRTEQGDSAMYLCATVGGGNSPLHFGNGTRLTVT.

The table lists this clonotype with many counts. This sequence joins TRBV5-6 and TRBJ1-5, with 7 bases lining up with TRBD1. Trimming took 0 bases from V and 6 from J; bases not matched to a gene: 6. The CDR3 consists of 15 residues. Germline assignment: CDR1 SGHDT and CDR2 YYEEEE. The CDR3 region is CASSLEQGRFQPQHF. The CDR3 DNA reads as TGTGCCAGCAGCTTGGAACAGGGGCGGTTTCAGCCCCAGCATTTT.

The V and J genes are TRBV28 and TRBJ2-5; tentatively, D is TRBD1 (5 bases). CDR3 length: 13 amino acids. Germline values: CDR1 MDHEN, CDR2 SYDVKM. V was shortened by 5 bases and J by 3 bases, with 10 bases between the two germline ends. The chain's CDR3 is CASSKPTEETQYF. CDR3 DNA: TGTGCCAGCAGTAAACCGACAGAAGAGACCCAGTACTTC. Using reference TRBV28 and TRBJ2-5 for the parts outside the CDR3, the full variable domain is DVKVTQSSRYLVKRTGEKVFLECVQDMDHENMFWYRQDPGLGLRLIYFSYDVKMKEKGDIPEGYSVSREKKERFSLILESASTNQTSMYLCASSKPTEETQYFGPGTRLLVL.

This clonotype was observed a few times. The rearrangement uses TRBV3-1 and TRBJ1-2, with 7 bases identical to TRBD1. The CDR3 extends over 15 amino acids. J gave up 10 bases and V 3 bases, and 14 bases lay outside the gene matches. From germline, CDR1 is LGHDT and CDR2 YNNKEL (reference sequence). The CDR3 loop is CASSHWTGGKKYYTF. CDR3 nucleotide sequence: TGTGCCAGCAGCCATTGGACAGGCGGAAAGAAATACTACACCTTC.

The J gene is TRBJ2-7, the V gene TRBV28; 11 positions agree with TRBD1. Germline assignment: CDR1 MDHEN and CDR2 SYDVKM. The CDR3 consists of 13 residues. The V and J ends lost 6 bases and 7 bases, in that order; junction bases with no gene match: 5. This chain's CDR3 is CASRGQGEREQYV. The CDR3 coding sequence is TGTGCCAGCAGGGGACAGGGGGAAAGGGAGCAGTACGTC.

This clonotype was detected many times. The CDR3 reads CASSLAGHLQETQYF. Written as DNA, the CDR3 is TGCGCCAGCAGCTTGGCGGGACATCTTCAAGAGACCCAGTACTTC. The J gene is TRBJ2-5, the V gene TRBV5-1; perhaps TRBD1 as D (6 bases). The CDR3 loop spans 15 amino acids. Germline V gives CDR1 SGHRS, CDR2 YFSETQ. V lost 0 bases and J lost 2, with 11 bases in between.